Included here is one T cell receptor beta chain sequence, with context. Its cognate antigen is unknown. The sample is drawn from a study of PD-1 blockade in classical Hodgkin lymphoma. Study at large: Patients were administered nivolumab (3 mg/kg intravenously) every 2 weeks.

Germline CDR1 and CDR2: LNHNV and YYDKDF (reference sequence). The CDR3 length is 14 residues. The V and J ends lost 5 bases and 3 bases respectively, with 14 bases between them. This table comes from immunoSEQ multiplex PCR, and its TCRdb copy is limited to in-frame clones, with some not included. The sample contains tens of thousands of clones, roughly four fifths of which appear only once. Whole-study findings and limits: Compared with baseline, CD4+ but not CD8+ TCR diversity had risen significantly by C4D1.

The time point here: cycle 4 day 1 (C4D1), after less than seven weeks of nivolumab. No patient escaped relapse after autologous stem cell transplantation, and brentuximab vedotin exposure varied. CD4+ T cells were purified from thawed PBMCs by magnetic negative selection. Sequencing was performed on CD4+ T cells from blood, taken before the fourth cycle of nivolumab. This chain joins TRBV15 and TRBJ2-7; D is perhaps TRBD1 or TRBD2 (6 bases each). This clonotype originated in a human donor with classical Hodgkin lymphoma. The CDR3 coding sequence is TGTGCCACCAGCGGCGGGATAGGGGGCTACGAGCAGTACTTC. This sequence encodes CATSGGIGGYEQYF.